A selection of T cell receptor beta chains follows, all from one sample in a study of Graves' ophthalmopathy and Graves' hyperthyroidism. MiXCR, applied by TCRdb to the multiplex PCR reads, yields one record per CDR3 protein. The sample includes 300,000 to 450,000 distinct CDR3 sequences, about 15% of them seen just once. The sequenced material came from peripheral blood. The receptor source for this set is an adult woman with stable Graves' hyperthyroidism. Both conserved end residues are part of each CDR3. Fields, in order: CDR3 protein, CDR3 DNA, D gene, J gene, V gene, clone size. A D gene is named only where the DNA matches it firmly. The size entry is marked missing in some rows and otherwise reads once, few, many or a size class.

cdr3_aa: CSVTTGGHEQYF
cdr3_nt: TGCAGCGTAACGACAGGGGGCCACGAGCAGTACTTC
d_call: TRBD1
j_call: TRBJ2-7
v_call: TRBV29-1
clone_size: many

cdr3_aa: CASSQEGAARSEAFF
cdr3_nt: TGCGCCAGCAGCCAAGAGGGGGCGGCGAGGTCTGAAGCTTTCTTT
d_call: .
j_call: TRBJ1-1
v_call: TRBV4-1
clone_size: many

cdr3_aa: CAWRRESITEAFF
cdr3_nt: TGTGCCTGGAGAAGGGAAAGTATCACTGAAGCTTTCTTT
d_call: .
j_call: TRBJ1-1
v_call: TRBV30
clone_size: many

cdr3_aa: CASSLRTSGGYGELFF
cdr3_nt: TGTGCCAGCAGCTTAAGAACTAGCGGGGGATACGGGGAGCTGTTTTTT
d_call: TRBD2
j_call: TRBJ2-2
v_call: TRBV7-8
clone_size: .

cdr3_aa: CASSPAVDTYEQYF
cdr3_nt: TGTGCCAGCAGTCCCGCAGTTGATACCTACGAGCAGTACTTC
d_call: .
j_call: TRBJ2-7
v_call: TRBV12-3/TRBV12-4
clone_size: many

cdr3_aa: CASSTQDRGGETQYF
cdr3_nt: TGTGCCAGCAGTACTCAGGACAGGGGGGGAGAGACCCAGTACTTC
d_call: TRBD1
j_call: TRBJ2-5
v_call: TRBV12-3/TRBV12-4
clone_size: many

cdr3_aa: CASSPRPGQSYEQYF
cdr3_nt: TGTGCCAGCAGCCCTCGTCCGGGACAGAGCTACGAGCAGTACTTC
d_call: TRBD1
j_call: TRBJ2-7
v_call: TRBV9
clone_size: many

cdr3_aa: CASIIGGGIGLGPYEQYF
cdr3_nt: TGTGCCAGCATCATAGGGGGTGGAATAGGTTTAGGTCCCTACGAGCAGTACTTC
d_call: .
j_call: TRBJ2-7
v_call: TRBV28
clone_size: few

cdr3_aa: CASSRDPGPFYEQYF
cdr3_nt: TGTGCCAGTAGCAGGGATCCGGGGCCCTTCTACGAGCAGTACTTC
d_call: .
j_call: TRBJ2-7
v_call: TRBV19
clone_size: many

cdr3_aa: CASTIASGRRELFF
cdr3_nt: TGTGCCAGCACAATTGCTAGCGGGAGGAGGGAGCTGTTTTTT
d_call: TRBD2
j_call: TRBJ2-2
v_call: TRBV6-5
clone_size: many

cdr3_aa: CASSQDRVSYGYTF
cdr3_nt: TGCGCCAGCAGCCAAGATAGGGTTTCCTATGGCTACACCTTC
d_call: .
j_call: TRBJ1-2
v_call: TRBV4-3
clone_size: many

cdr3_aa: CASQLRQETQYF
cdr3_nt: TGTGCCAGCCAGTTACGGCAAGAGACCCAGTACTTC
d_call: .
j_call: TRBJ2-5
v_call: TRBV7-9
clone_size: .

cdr3_aa: CSGATLGRNTEAFF
cdr3_nt: TGCAGCGGAGCCACCCTGGGACGGAACACTGAAGCTTTCTTT
d_call: .
j_call: TRBJ1-1
v_call: TRBV29-1
clone_size: many

cdr3_aa: CASRYPGQGVYEQYF
cdr3_nt: TGTGCCAGCAGATATCCGGGACAGGGTGTATACGAGCAGTACTTC
d_call: TRBD1
j_call: TRBJ2-7
v_call: TRBV28
clone_size: many

cdr3_aa: CASSSSNNRDNPYEQYF
cdr3_nt: TGTGCCAGCAGCTCGTCAAACAACCGGGACAACCCCTACGAGCAGTACTTC
d_call: .
j_call: TRBJ2-7
v_call: TRBV11-1
clone_size: .

cdr3_aa: CASSPPGQGNSPLHF
cdr3_nt: TGCGCCAGCAGCCCGCCGGGACAAGGAAATTCACCCCTCCACTTT
d_call: .
j_call: TRBJ1-6
v_call: TRBV5-1
clone_size: few

cdr3_aa: CASTPADRVALDYGYTF
cdr3_nt: TGTGCCAGCACCCCGGCGGACAGGGTAGCTTTGGACTATGGCTACACCTTC
d_call: TRBD1
j_call: TRBJ1-2
v_call: TRBV14
clone_size: many

cdr3_aa: CATSRGAGSYEQYF
cdr3_nt: TGTGCCACCAGCAGAGGAGCGGGCTCCTACGAGCAGTACTTC
d_call: .
j_call: TRBJ2-7
v_call: TRBV15
clone_size: many

cdr3_aa: CAWSSGSNTEAFF
cdr3_nt: TGTGCCTGGAGTTCGGGGTCCAACACTGAAGCTTTCTTT
d_call: .
j_call: TRBJ1-1
v_call: TRBV30
clone_size: many

cdr3_aa: CSARGGGKSSYEQYF
cdr3_nt: TGCAGTGCTAGAGGCGGGGGTAAAAGCTCCTACGAGCAGTACTTC
d_call: TRBD2
j_call: TRBJ2-7
v_call: TRBV20-1
clone_size: many

cdr3_aa: CASSQQGDGNIQYF
cdr3_nt: TGTGCCAGCTCACAACAGGGGGATGGAAACATTCAGTACTTC
d_call: TRBD1
j_call: TRBJ2-4
v_call: TRBV18
clone_size: few

cdr3_aa: CASSLIGNLNTEAFF
cdr3_nt: TGTGCCAGCAGTTTAATCGGGAATTTGAACACTGAAGCTTTCTTT
d_call: .
j_call: TRBJ1-1
v_call: TRBV12-3/TRBV12-4
clone_size: .

cdr3_aa: CASSQDDDMNTEAFF
cdr3_nt: TGTGCCAGCAGCCAGGATGACGATATGAACACTGAAGCTTTCTTT
d_call: .
j_call: TRBJ1-1
v_call: TRBV7-8
clone_size: many

cdr3_aa: CAWKWAGELFF
cdr3_nt: TGTGCCTGGAAGTGGGCCGGGGAGCTGTTTTTT
d_call: .
j_call: TRBJ2-2
v_call: TRBV30
clone_size: .

cdr3_aa: CASSPGQGYRETQYF
cdr3_nt: TGTGCCAGCAGCCCGGGACAGGGGTATAGGGAGACCCAGTACTTC
d_call: TRBD1
j_call: TRBJ2-5
v_call: TRBV11-2
clone_size: many

cdr3_aa: CASSTGTSGSETQYF
cdr3_nt: TGTGCCAGCAGCACAGGGACTAGCGGGAGTGAGACCCAGTACTTC
d_call: TRBD2
j_call: TRBJ2-5
v_call: TRBV7-2
clone_size: many